The source of this T cell receptor beta chain is a study of blood T cell repertoires in COVID-19. The CDR3 has 14 amino acids. The germline V gene has CDR1 LGHDT and CDR2 YNNKEL (reference sequence). The trim removed 1 base at V and 7 bases at J, leaving 5 bases unmatched. Sequenced by immunoSEQ multiplex PCR; TCRdb stores in-frame clones only, minus some. Among fewer than 200,000 clones listed, 65% to 90% were seen once. The gene calls are TRBV3-1 (or the pseudogene TRBV3-2) and TRBJ2-3; 7 bases fit TRBD2. The sequenced material came from peripheral blood. This clonotype originated in a man aged 50-59 years with active or convalescent COVID-19. CDR3 DNA sequence: TGTGCCAGCAGCCAAGGGTGGGAGGGGAATACGCAGTATTTT. Its protein product is CASSQGWEGNTQYF.